The 2 T cell receptor beta chains below all came from one sample that was sequenced in a study of shared clonotypes between healthy human individuals. Clones were read by immunoSEQ multiplex PCR, and TCRdb kept only the in-frame ones, dropping some. The sample has millions of clones; about 92% are singletons. Sequenced sample: naive CD4+ T cells from PBMCs. The subset here: CD45RA+ positively selected. The receptor source for this set is a man aged 18 to 30 in good health. Some clones in this sample may be carry-over from other donors' samples.

The gene calls are TRBV18 and TRBJ2-3; D is uncertain. Trimming took 0 bases from V and 0 from J, leaving 10 bases between them. The CDR3 is 16 amino acids. CDR1 is KGHSH and CDR2 is LQKENI in the germline V gene. The CDR3 loop reads CASSPPGWSSTDTQYF. The CDR3 DNA follows: TGTGCCAGCTCACCACCGGGTTGGAGTAGCACAGATACGCAGTATTTT.

J is TRBJ2-7 and V is TRBV6-5; weak D call: TRBD1 (6 bases). Trimming left V 6 bases short and J 2 bases short, with 14 bases between. Germline V lookup: CDR1 MNHEY, CDR2 SVGAGI. The CDR3 loop spans 14 amino acids. As DNA, the CDR3 is TGTGCCAGCAGAAGGGAACAGGGCCCCTACGAGCAGTACTTC. Protein product: CASRREQGPYEQYF.